This entry concerns a single T cell receptor beta chain. The data originate from a study of blood T cell repertoires in COVID-19. Study background: PBMCs, B-cell-depleted T cells, or T cells were the source of the cDNA or gDNA that made up the material.

With V trimmed by 6 bases and J by 2 bases, 6 bases remained unmatched. Germline loops: CDR1 MRHNA, CDR2 SNTAGT. This CDR3 is 16 amino acids long. Sequencing was performed with immunoSEQ multiplex PCR; in TCRdb, only in-frame clones are kept and a portion is missing. This repertoire shows around 95,000 clones, around 88% found once; its top ten account for around 5%. The material sequenced was peripheral blood. V and J are TRBV6-4 and TRBJ2-5, with TRBD2 identical over 13 bases. The source of this sequence is a human donor in a cohort sampled during active COVID-19. CDR3 sequence: CASSQLAGGGQETQYF. The CDR3 DNA reads as TGTGCCAGCAGCCAACTAGCGGGAGGGGGACAAGAGACCCAGTACTTC.